The 32 T cell receptor beta chains below were found in one sample sequenced in a study of blood T cell repertoires in COVID-19. This table comes from immunoSEQ multiplex PCR, and its TCRdb copy is limited to in-frame clones, with some not included. The repertoire holds about 95,000 clones, with roughly nine tenths as singletons. Sequences were obtained from peripheral blood. The receptors shown here come from a man aged 45-65 years with COVID-19, enrolled during active disease.

V gene TRBV12-3 or TRBV12-4 combines with J gene TRBJ2-1; possibly TRBD2 for D (7 bases). This CDR3 is built from 12 residues. V was cut by 5 bases and J by 14 bases, with 16 bases left in between. CDR3 DNA sequence: TGTGCCAGCAGTGGGGGGGGGCCCAGGGAGTTCTTC. This gives the protein CASSGGGPREFF.

The J gene is TRBJ1-1, the V gene TRBV4-3; TRBD1 might be the D (6 bases). Trimming took 4 bases from V and 5 from J, leaving 17 bases between them. CDR3 length: 15 residues. CDR1 is LGHNA, CDR2 YSLEER, per germline. This CDR3 reads CASSRGRGVGTEAFF. Here the CDR3 DNA reads TGCGCCAGCAGCCGCGGCAGGGGCGTAGGGACTGAAGCTTTCTTT.

Here the CDR3 DNA reads TGTGCCTGGAAATCGGCAGGGGGAAACAATCAGCCCCAGCATTTT. It encodes CAWKSAGGNNQPQHF. The chain links TRBV30 to TRBJ1-5; 7 bases map to TRBD1. This CDR3 region has 15 residues. J was trimmed by 3 bases and V by 4 bases; bases with no gene match: 9. Germline V gene data show CDR1 as GTSNPN and CDR2 as SVGIG (reference sequence).

This clone is a singleton in its sample. This sequence joins TRBV7-9 and TRBJ2-5, with D possibly TRBD1 on 6 matching bases. V was trimmed by 2 bases and J by 2 bases, leaving 15 bases between them. Germline V CDR1 and CDR2: SEHNR, FQNEAQ (reference sequence). The CDR3 has 16 amino acids. CDR3 nucleotide sequence: TGTGCCAGCAGCTTAATAGTACGGACAGAACAAGAGACCCAGTACTTC. This translates into CASSLIVRTEQETQYF.

The CDR3 region is CASSPPGGTYEQYF. The CDR3 DNA is TGTGCCAGCTCACCCCCTGGCGGAACCTACGAGCAGTACTTC. The chain links TRBV18 to TRBJ2-7, with no clear D. The CDR3 has 14 residues. Looked up from germline, CDR1 is KGHSH and CDR2 is LQKENI. Trimming pared 3 bases from V and 2 bases from J, leaving 11 bases between.

The chain recombines TRBV9 with TRBJ2-3; 7 bases align to TRBD2. The germline V gene encodes CDR1 SGDLS and CDR2 YYNGEE. The CDR3 has 14 residues. The trim removed 2 bases at V and 6 bases at J, leaving 6 bases unmatched. DNA of the CDR3: TGTGCCAGCAGCGTCTCTAGCGGTGCGGATACGCAGTATTTT. It specifies CASSVSSGADTQYF.

The rearrangement links TRBV27 to TRBJ1-4, with 7 bases identical to TRBD1. This CDR3 region has 14 residues. Germline trimming cut 6 bases from V and 5 bases from J; bases unmatched to any gene: 6. The germline V gene encodes CDR1 MNHEY and CDR2 SMNVEV (reference sequence). The CDR3 DNA follows: TGTGCCAGCAGGGTACAGGGGTCAAATGAAAAACTGTTTTTT. This codes for CASRVQGSNEKLFF.

V is TRBV2 and J is TRBJ2-7; the D gene is possibly TRBD2 (6 bases). Looked up from germline, CDR1 is SNHLY and CDR2 is FYNNEI. This CDR3 has 15 residues. V was shortened by 5 bases and J by 6 bases, with 20 bases between the two germline ends. The CDR3 protein is CASSMGGLGPSEQYF. The CDR3 nucleotides are TGTGCCAGCAGTATGGGAGGCCTGGGGCCAAGCGAGCAGTACTTC.

The rearrangement joins TRBV1 to TRBJ2-7; TRBD1 was called by the table and not checked on the DNA. TRBV1 represents a pseudogene. The CDR3 is 14 amino acids. CDR3 in amino acids: CTSSRCTGSFEQYF. DNA for the CDR3: TGCACCAGCAGCCGATGCACAGGGTCATTCGAGCAGTACTTC.

CDR3 DNA: TGTGCCAGCAACCCGGAGAGCAGCAATCAGCCCCAGCATTTT. Amino acids: CASNPESSNQPQHF. This chain links TRBV7-3 with TRBJ1-5; unclear D gene. The CDR3 is 14 amino acids. Deletions cut 7 bases from V and 1 base from J, with 11 bases between. The germline CDR1 and CDR2 sequences are SGHTA and FQGTGA.

This chain joins TRBV5-6 and TRBJ1-1; perhaps TRBD1 as D (5 bases). There are 16 residues in the CDR3. V lost 2 bases, J lost 1 base, and 15 bases lay in between. CDR1 SGHDT and CDR2 YYEEEE come from the germline V gene. The DNA of the CDR3 is TGTGCCAGCAGCTTCTTCGACGGAAGGGGGAACACTGAAGCTTTCTTT. Its protein is CASSFFDGRGNTEAFF.

This clone has only one observation. The J gene is TRBJ2-1, the V gene TRBV5-4; 14 bases fit TRBD2. The CDR3 is 17 amino acids. J gave up 4 bases and V 3 bases, and 6 bases lay outside the gene matches. The germline V gene has CDR1 SGHNT and CDR2 YYREEE (reference sequence). The CDR3 sequence is CASSSTTSGGVYNEQFF. Here the CDR3 DNA reads TGTGCCAGCAGCTCTACGACTAGCGGGGGGGTGTACAATGAGCAGTTCTTC.

This clone was counted once. J is TRBJ1-2 and V is TRBV19; D possibly corresponds to TRBD1 (5 bases). CDR3 length: 14 amino acids. V dropped 3 bases and J dropped 1 base, with 9 bases sitting between them. CDR1 and CDR2 from the germline V gene are LNHDA and SQIVND (reference sequence). The CDR3 DNA is TGTGCCAGTAGTATTCCAGGGATTAACTATGGCTACACCTTC. It yields the protein CASSIPGINYGYTF.

V is TRBV9 and J is TRBJ2-5; D unclear. The CDR3 has 15 amino acids. The ends were cut back, 0 bases at V and 1 base at J, with 10 bases in the middle. From germline, CDR1 is SGDLS and CDR2 YYNGEE. CDR3 in DNA: TGTGCCAGCAGCGTAGAGGTTAGAGGCCAAGAGACCCAGTACTTC. Amino acids: CASSVEVRGQETQYF.

This chain uses TRBV3-1 (or the pseudogene TRBV3-2) with TRBJ2-1, with 7 nucleotides matching TRBD2. The CDR3 loop spans 17 amino acids. Trimming cost V 0 bases and J 8 bases; bases outside gene matches: 13. Germline CDR1 LGHDT, CDR2 YNNKEL (reference sequence). The CDR3 loop is CASSQELGGSMFHEQFF. CDR3 bases: TGTGCCAGCAGCCAAGAGTTGGGGGGGTCCATGTTCCATGAGCAGTTCTTC.

This clone was picked up one time. Here the CDR3 reads CSASRISGGLGEQFF. The CDR3 nucleotides are TGCAGTGCTAGTAGGATTAGCGGGGGATTAGGTGAGCAGTTCTTC. V gene TRBV20-1 combines with J gene TRBJ2-1; 9 bases agree with TRBD2. The CDR3 extends over 15 amino acids. Germline-derived CDR1 and CDR2 are DFQATT and SNEGSKA (reference sequence). After removal of 3 bases from V and 9 bases from J, the junction contained 12 bases not matched to a gene.

The CDR3: CASSQEGSGLYNEQFF. CDR3 DNA: TGCGCCAGCAGCCAAGAAGGCAGCGGTCTCTACAATGAGCAGTTCTTC. The J gene is TRBJ2-1, the V gene TRBV4-3, with a tentative D call TRBD2 (5 bases). With 0 bases removed from V and 3 bases from J, the gap between germline ends came to 12 bases. Germline V gene data show CDR1 as LGHNA and CDR2 as YSLEER. This CDR3 contains 16 residues.

The sample holds one count of this clone. CDR3 sequence reads: CASSQTDRNTEAFF. The DNA for the CDR3 is TGTGCCAGCAGCCAAACAGACAGGAACACTGAAGCTTTCTTT. This sequence joins TRBV3-1 (or the pseudogene TRBV3-2) and TRBJ1-1, with a possible D match to TRBD1 (5 bases). V was shortened by 2 bases and J by 1 base, with 8 bases between the two germline ends. The CDR3 contains 14 residues. Per germline, CDR1 LGHDT and CDR2 YNNKEL (reference sequence).

V and J are TRBV3-1 (or the pseudogene TRBV3-2) and TRBJ2-2; possibly TRBD2 for D (5 bases). The CDR3 spans 15 residues. From germline, CDR1 is LGHDT and CDR2 YNNKEL (reference sequence). Trimming took 0 bases from V and 10 from J, leaving 15 bases between them. DNA of the CDR3: TGTGCCAGCAGCCAAGATGGGCGGTTAGCGATGGAGCTGTTTTTT. The encoded protein is CASSQDGRLAMELFF.

The genes are TRBV6-5 and TRBJ1-1; D not resolved. V shed 5 bases and J shed 2 bases, with 9 bases lying between them. The germline V gene encodes CDR1 MNHEY and CDR2 SVGAGI. CDR3 length: 13 residues. Here the CDR3 DNA reads TGTGCCAGCAGTAACCAGGTAAACACTGAAGCTTTCTTT. This gives the protein CASSNQVNTEAFF.

In nucleotides, the CDR3 is TGTGCCAGCAGTTACGATGTAGGGGGATACACTGAAGCTTTCTTT. This translates into CASSYDVGGYTEAFF. The chain links TRBV6-5 to TRBJ1-1, with D perhaps matching TRBD1 (6 bases). The CDR3 has 15 residues. Germline V gene lookup returns CDR1 MNHEY and CDR2 SVGAGI. The ends were cut back, 2 bases at V and 3 bases at J, with 13 bases in the middle.

The V call is TRBV9, the J call TRBJ2-1; the match to TRBD2 covers 10 bases. The trim removed 4 bases at V and 4 bases at J, leaving 5 bases unmatched. The CDR3 extends over 15 amino acids. CDR1 and CDR2 from the germline V gene are SGDLS and YYNGEE. This chain's CDR3 is CASSTQGLAYNEQFF. CDR3 DNA sequence: TGTGCCAGCAGCACCCAGGGACTAGCGTACAATGAGCAGTTCTTC.

The chain carries TRBV11-2 and TRBJ2-5, with TRBD1 identical over 10 bases. CDR3 length equals 15 residues. J lost 5 bases, V lost 2 bases, and 5 bases had no gene match. Germline V gene lookup returns CDR1 SGHAT and CDR2 FQNNGV. The CDR3 spells CASSLSGQGGETQYF. The CDR3 DNA reads TGTGCCAGCAGCTTATCCGGACAGGGGGGGGAGACCCAGTACTTC.

The genes are TRBV24-1 and TRBJ2-2; D may be TRBD1 (6 bases). Germline V gene sequence: CDR1 KGHDR, CDR2 SFDVKD. The CDR3 has 16 amino acids. V lost 6 bases and J lost 2, with 15 bases in between. The CDR3, as DNA: TGTGCCACCAGTTATGGGACAAACCTTAACACCGGGGAGCTGTTTTTT. It translates to CATSYGTNLNTGELFF.

The CDR3 DNA reads TGCAGTGCATATACAGGGGGCGAGCAGTACTTC. It encodes CSAYTGGEQYF. The chain couples TRBV20-1 to TRBJ2-7; TRBD1 aligns across 8 bases. The V gene end was trimmed by 6 bases and the J gene end by 6 bases; junction bases not matched to a gene: 4. This CDR3 region has 11 residues. Germline values: CDR1 DFQATT, CDR2 SNEGSKA (reference sequence).

The gene calls are TRBV19 and TRBJ2-1, with TRBD2 matching over 8 bases. V was clipped by 10 bases and J by 4 bases; unmatched bases: 12. The CDR3 runs 15 residues. The germline CDR1 and CDR2 sequences are LNHDA and SQIVND (reference sequence). The DNA for the CDR3 is TGTGCCACCACGAGCGGGACTAGGGGATACAATGAGCAGTTCTTC. It codes for CATTSGTRGYNEQFF.

This chain uses TRBV2 with TRBJ2-3, with 14 bases aligning to TRBD2. This CDR3 spans 16 amino acids. From germline, CDR1 is SNHLY and CDR2 FYNNEI. V shed 4 bases, J shed 1 base, and the junction held 1 base outside the gene matches. The CDR3 loop reads CASSAGLAGGTDTQYF. In DNA, the CDR3 is TGTGCCAGCAGTGCGGGACTAGCGGGGGGCACAGATACGCAGTATTTT.

This chain links TRBV4-1 with TRBJ1-1; D unclear. Germline loops: CDR1 MGHRA, CDR2 YSYEKL. The CDR3 contains 15 residues. Trimming removed 1 base at V and 6 bases at J, with 15 bases between. The CDR3 loop reads CASSQGSGGSPEAFF. The CDR3 nucleotides are TGCGCCAGCAGCCAAGGCAGTGGAGGAAGCCCTGAAGCTTTCTTT.

V gene TRBV2 combines with J gene TRBJ1-5, with a tentative D call TRBD1 (5 bases). Between the trimmed V and J ends, which lost 2 bases and 5 bases, there was a span of 10 bases. The V gene's germline CDR1 is SNHLY and CDR2 FYNNEI. The CDR3 runs 14 residues. DNA of the CDR3: TGTGCCAGCAGTGAATCAGGGTTGCATCAGCCCCAGCATTTT. Translated, it gives CASSESGLHQPQHF.

In DNA form, the CDR3 reads TGCGCCAGCAGCTTGGAGGCAGGGGGGAGAAATGGCTACACCTTC. Its translation is CASSLEAGGRNGYTF. The J gene is TRBJ1-2, the V gene TRBV5-1, with TRBD1 identical over 7 bases. The CDR3 loop spans 15 amino acids. Per germline, CDR1 SGHRS and CDR2 YFSETQ. V shed 0 bases, J shed 6 bases, and the junction held 8 bases outside the gene matches.

The J gene is TRBJ1-6, the V gene TRBV21-1; TRBD1, the D gene given by the table, was not confirmed from the DNA. TRBV21-1 is a pseudogene segment. This CDR3 region has 13 residues. The CDR3 DNA reads TGTGCCAGACAGGGAAACTATAATTCACCCCTCCACTTT. Its protein is CARQGNYNSPLHF.

J is TRBJ1-5 and V is TRBV19, with D maybe TRBD1 (5 bases). This CDR3 contains 14 residues. V lost 7 bases, J lost 4 bases, and 14 bases lay in between. Per the germline V gene, CDR1 is LNHDA and CDR2 is SQIVND (reference sequence). CDR3 bases: TGTGCCAGTACTTCCTTCAGGGTGAATCAGCCCCAGCATTTT. Translation gives CASTSFRVNQPQHF.